These 22 T cell receptor beta chains were all obtained from the same sample, sequenced in a study of T cells in localized non-small cell lung cancer. Libraries were prepared by immunoSEQ multiplex PCR; TCRdb keeps only in-frame clonotypes and omits some of them. The sample includes roughly 70,000 clones, roughly 90% of them seen just once. Here the sequenced sample was peripheral blood, taken before any cancer treatment. All receptors come from a male donor aged 60 or older with stage III squamous cell lung carcinoma.

In this sample, this clone turned up a few times. V and J are TRBV4-2 and TRBJ1-2; D not resolved. Germline CDR1 LGHNA, CDR2 YNFKEQ. This CDR3 is 14 amino acids long. V lost 0 bases, J lost 6 bases, and 11 bases lay in between. This chain's CDR3 is CASSQEVGPDGYTF. CDR3 DNA sequence: TGTGCCAGCAGCCAAGAGGTCGGCCCCGATGGCTACACCTTC.

This clone has more than one count but fewer than ten. This rearrangement joins TRBV19 to TRBJ1-6; D remains unclear. Trimming took 3 bases from V and 6 from J, leaving 9 bases between them. The CDR3 loop spans 14 amino acids. Germline lookup yields CDR1 LNHDA and CDR2 SQIVND (reference sequence). The CDR3, as DNA: TGTGCCAGTAGTATCCAACGGACTAATTCACCCCTCCACTTT. Its translation is CASSIQRTNSPLHF.

V usage is TRBV5-5 and J usage is TRBJ1-2; D not resolved. There are 15 residues in the CDR3. Trimming shortened V by 0 bases and J by 0 bases, and 9 bases separated the two germline ends. Germline-derived CDR1 and CDR2 are SGHKS and YYEKEE (reference sequence). The CDR3 sequence: CASSLAQITNYGYTF. In DNA form, the CDR3 reads TGTGCCAGCAGCTTGGCACAGATAACTAACTATGGCTACACCTTC.

This chain uses TRBV7-2 with TRBJ2-5; D perhaps matches TRBD2 (6 bases). Germline V gene data show CDR1 as SGHTA and CDR2 as FQGNSA. The V end was cut by 5 bases, the J end by 2 bases, with 15 bases between. The CDR3 length is 15 residues. CDR3 nucleotides: TGTGCCAGCAGCCGGGCGGCTAGCGCTCAAGAGACCCAGTACTTC. It is translated as CASSRAASAQETQYF.

V is TRBV9 and J is TRBJ2-1, with 8 bases identical to TRBD2. Trimming at V came to 10 bases and at J to 7 bases, leaving 13 bases not matched to a gene. The CDR3 spans 14 residues. From germline, CDR1 is SGDLS and CDR2 YYNGEE. CDR3 amino acids: CASGPAGAVNEQFF. The CDR3 region has the DNA TGTGCCTCCGGGCCAGCGGGGGCGGTTAATGAGCAGTTCTTC.

This chain uses TRBV10-3 with TRBJ1-3, with D possibly matching TRBD1 (5 bases). V was clipped by 7 bases and J by 0 bases, with 10 bases between them. CDR3 size: 14 residues. The germline gives CDR1 ENHRY, CDR2 SYGVKD. The CDR3 reads CAITPTASGNTIYF. The CDR3 DNA is TGTGCCATCACCCCGACAGCCTCTGGAAACACCATATATTTT.

V and J are TRBV11-3 and TRBJ2-7; 8 nucleotides line up with TRBD1. The CDR3 length is 15 residues. CDR1 is SGHNT, CDR2 YENEEA, per germline. Trimming at V came to 10 bases and at J to 2 bases, leaving 13 bases not matched to a gene. DNA for the CDR3: TGTGCCATCAACAGGGGCCCGGACAGGGCCTACGAGCAGTACGTC. Its translation: CAINRGPDRAYEQYV.

This clone was recorded a few times. The chain combines TRBV2 with TRBJ1-4; TRBD1 matches at 7 bases. Unmatched junction bases numbered 3, after V lost 4 bases and J lost 7 bases. This CDR3 has 13 amino acids. Per germline, CDR1 SNHLY and CDR2 FYNNEI. CDR3 sequence (DNA): TGTGCCAGCAGTGGCGACAGGGCTGAAAAACTGTTTTTT. This translates into CASSGDRAEKLFF.

The genes are TRBV6-5 and TRBJ1-2; maybe TRBD1 (5 bases). The germline V gene encodes CDR1 MNHEY and CDR2 SVGAGI. This CDR3 spans 15 amino acids. V was shortened by 0 bases and J by 4 bases, with 12 bases between the two germline ends. The CDR3 here is CASSYSGGSLYGYTF. The CDR3 DNA is TGTGCCAGCAGTTACTCCGGGGGATCCCTCTATGGCTACACCTTC.

This sequence joins TRBV6-4 and TRBJ2-1; 11 nucleotides line up with TRBD1. The germline V gene has CDR1 MRHNA and CDR2 SNTAGT. The CDR3 is made up of 15 amino acids. V lost 8 bases, J lost 7 bases, and 10 bases stayed unmatched. CDR3 amino acids: CASSNEGQGGNEQFF. The CDR3 DNA reads TGTGCCAGCTCCAACGAGGGACAGGGGGGGAATGAGCAGTTCTTC.

The rearrangement links TRBV7-2 to TRBJ2-5, with TRBD2 matching 12 bases. The germline gives CDR1 SGHTA, CDR2 FQGNSA. The J segment lost 5 bases and the V segment lost 5 bases, leaving 9 bases of the junction unmatched. The CDR3 loop spans 16 amino acids. Here the CDR3 reads CASSPRLAGAGETQYF. The CDR3 DNA sequence: TGTGCCAGCAGCCCTCGACTAGCGGGGGCCGGGGAGACCCAGTACTTC.

The chain recombines TRBV15 with TRBJ2-1; no clear D gene. The CDR3 is 16 residues long. Germline loops: CDR1 LNHNV, CDR2 YYDKDF (reference sequence). V was shortened by 3 bases and J by 0 bases, with 12 bases between the two germline ends. The CDR3: CATSRARISSYNEQFF. CDR3 in DNA: TGTGCCACCAGCAGGGCCAGGATTAGCTCCTACAATGAGCAGTTCTTC.

This rearrangement joins TRBV10-3 to TRBJ2-3, with 9 bases identical to TRBD1. Germline V gene sequence: CDR1 ENHRY, CDR2 SYGVKD. CDR3 length: 15 residues. V trimming: 7 bases; J trimming: 0 bases; junction bases outside the gene matches: 5. The CDR3 DNA follows: TGTGCCATCACTCCCGGGACAGGGAGCACAGATACGCAGTATTTT. Its translation is CAITPGTGSTDTQYF.

This clone appeared a single time. V and J are TRBV7-2 and TRBJ2-1, with 11 bases that match TRBD2. The V and J ends lost 3 bases and 7 bases, in that order; junction bases with no gene match: 2. The CDR3 runs 14 residues. The germline V gene encodes CDR1 SGHTA and CDR2 FQGNSA. The CDR3 bases are TGTGCCAGCAGCTTTAGCGGGGGGGTTAATGAGCAGTTCTTC. Translated: CASSFSGGVNEQFF.

This clone has only a few counts. The J gene is TRBJ1-6, the V gene TRBV27; no firm D call. The CDR3 runs to 14 residues. Looked up from germline, CDR1 is MNHEY and CDR2 is SMNVEV (reference sequence). The V end was cut by 6 bases, the J end by 11 bases, with 17 bases between. The chain's CDR3 is CASSPYRGAAPLHF. CDR3 nucleotide sequence: TGTGCCAGCAGCCCATACCGGGGAGCGGCACCCCTCCACTTT.

The chain is built from TRBV5-4 and TRBJ1-3; 9 bases fit TRBD1. Germline-derived CDR1 and CDR2 are SGHNT and YYREEE (reference sequence). The CDR3 is 16 residues long. The V gene end was trimmed by 0 bases and the J gene end by 3 bases; junction bases not matched to a gene: 4. This CDR3 is CASSLAGGQGGNTIYF. The CDR3 region has the DNA TGTGCCAGCAGCTTGGCCGGGGGACAGGGTGGAAACACCATATATTTT. The full variable domain, with the rest looked up from reference TRBV5-4 and TRBJ1-3, is ETGVTQSPTHLIKTRGQQVTLRCSSQSGHNTVSWYQQALGQGPQFIFQYYREEENGRGNFPPRFSGLQFPNYSSELNVNALELDDSALYLCASSLAGGQGGNTIYFGEGSWLTVV.

V usage is TRBV6-6 and J usage is TRBJ1-4; perhaps TRBD1 as D (6 bases). The CDR3 spans 14 residues. V lost 1 base to trimming and J lost 8 bases, with 11 bases between them. Germline loops: CDR1 MNHNY, CDR2 SVGAGI (reference sequence). The CDR3 region has the DNA TGTGCCAGCAGTTACTATAGGGGGAGCGAAAAACTGTTTTTT. It is translated as CASSYYRGSEKLFF.

The chain is built from TRBV5-3 and TRBJ2-3; 10 bases line up with TRBD2. TRBV5-3 is recorded as an ORF, its role being uncertain. Germline trimming cut 4 bases from V and 4 bases from J; bases unmatched to any gene: 6. The CDR3 is made up of 15 amino acids. The CDR3 region has the DNA TGTGCCAGAAGCGGAGCGGGGGGGCCACCAGATACGCAGTATTTT. It translates to CARSGAGGPPDTQYF.

In this sample, this clone turned up a few times. V gene TRBV18 combines with J gene TRBJ1-4; 7 nucleotides agree with TRBD1. Germline trimming cut 4 bases from V and 8 bases from J; bases unmatched to any gene: 4. The CDR3 extends over 13 amino acids. CDR1 and CDR2 from the germline V gene are KGHSH and LQKENI. CDR3 DNA sequence: TGTGCCAGCTCACGGGAAGGGGGCGAAAAACTGTTTTTT. Protein product: CASSREGGEKLFF.

J is TRBJ1-1 and V is TRBV18; TRBD1 might be the D (5 bases). Germline V gives CDR1 KGHSH, CDR2 LQKENI. Trimming pared 3 bases from V and 6 bases from J, leaving 8 bases between. The CDR3 has 12 residues. The CDR3 nucleotides are TGTGCCAGCTCACCGGGGCAGGCTGAAGCTTTCTTT. Its translation: CASSPGQAEAFF.

The CDR3 DNA follows: TGTGCCAGTAGTATCAGCGGCGGTCGCGAGCAGTACGTC. It codes for CASSISGGREQYV. The V gene is TRBV19, the J gene TRBJ2-7, with TRBD2 as a possible D gene (5 bases). The CDR3 has 13 amino acids. V lost 3 bases, J lost 6 bases, and 12 bases lay in between. CDR1 LNHDA and CDR2 SQIVND come from the germline V gene (reference sequence).

The J gene is TRBJ2-7, the V gene TRBV5-5, with D perhaps matching TRBD1 or TRBD2 (6 bases each). V lost 10 bases, J lost 6 bases, and 23 bases lay in between. This CDR3 contains 14 residues. Germline V CDR1 and CDR2: SGHKS, YYEKEE (reference sequence). The CDR3 region is CAPSRGRGGREQYV. CDR3 sequence (DNA): TGTGCCCCCTCACGGGGCAGGGGAGGTCGCGAGCAGTACGTC.